These 25 T cell receptor beta chains came from one sample sequenced in a study of technical replicates of blood from a few donors. Data came from immunoSEQ multiplex PCR; TCRdb stores just in-frame clones and leaves some out. The table lists tens of thousands of clones, roughly nine tenths of them singletons. Source material: PBMCs. These receptor sequences come from a human donor in good health. Some clones in this sample may be carry-over from other donors' samples.

This clone was seen once. The gene calls are TRBV5-4 and TRBJ1-1; possible D gene TRBD1, 6 bases. V lost 4 bases, J lost 12 bases, and 19 bases lay in between. The CDR3 totals 13 residues. The germline V gene encodes CDR1 SGHNT and CDR2 YYREEE (reference sequence). The DNA for the CDR3 is TGTGCCAGCAGCACGAGGACAGTGGGGGCAACTTTCTTT. Translated: CASSTRTVGATFF.

The chain couples TRBV5-1 to TRBJ2-7; unclear D gene. CDR1 and CDR2 (germline): SGHRS, YFSETQ. The CDR3 covers 12 residues. Trimming stripped 5 bases from V and 2 bases from J, with 8 bases between. CDR3 sequence (DNA): TGCGCCAGCAGGCGGCCCCCCTACGAGCAGTACTTC. Encoded protein: CASRRPPYEQYF.

This chain connects TRBV15 to TRBJ2-3; 9 bases are a match to TRBD2. The V gene end was trimmed by 5 bases and the J gene end by 4 bases; junction bases not matched to a gene: 10. Germline values: CDR1 LNHNV, CDR2 YYDKDF (reference sequence). The length of the CDR3 is 16 residues. DNA for the CDR3: TGTGCCACCAGCGGCCGCATGCGGGGGGGCCCAGATACGCAGTATTTT. Its translation is CATSGRMRGGPDTQYF.

Worth noting for this clone: A read error may produce the germline difference seen at one junction end. Here the CDR3 reads CASRGRVTNTQYF. The CDR3 coding sequence is TGTGCCAGCCGGGGTAGGGTCACAAATACGCAGTATTTT. The chain uses TRBV6-5 and TRBJ2-3, with TRBD2 as a possible D gene (5 bases). The CDR3 is made up of 13 amino acids. Germline assignment: CDR1 MNHEY and CDR2 SVGAGI.

The CDR3: CASSRQSSGANVLTF. Written as DNA, the CDR3 is TGTGCCAGCAGCCGACAAAGCTCTGGGGCCAACGTCCTGACTTTC. The chain combines TRBV5-4 with TRBJ2-6; D remains unclear. In germline, CDR1 is SGHNT, CDR2 YYREEE (reference sequence). V shed 4 bases and J shed 0 bases, with 8 bases lying between them. The CDR3 covers 15 residues.

V gene TRBV27 combines with J gene TRBJ1-2; 11 positions match TRBD1. Germline loops: CDR1 MNHEY, CDR2 SMNVEV (reference sequence). V lost 6 bases, J lost 4 bases, and 7 bases stayed unmatched. This CDR3 spans 15 amino acids. This CDR3 is CASRSRDRGTYGYTF. In nucleotides, the CDR3 is TGTGCCAGCAGGAGCCGGGACAGGGGGACCTATGGCTACACCTTC.

The V and J genes are TRBV15 and TRBJ1-6, with D possibly matching TRBD1 (6 bases). Germline V gene data show CDR1 as LNHNV and CDR2 as YYDKDF (reference sequence). The length of the CDR3 is 15 residues. The V end was cut by 0 bases, the J end by 8 bases, with 11 bases between. The CDR3 sequence: CATSRDTGLDSPLHF. CDR3 coding DNA: TGTGCCACCAGCAGAGATACAGGGTTAGATTCACCCCTCCACTTT.

The chain employs TRBV5-1 and TRBJ1-1, with 8 nucleotides matching TRBD1. J lost 0 bases, V lost 0 bases, and 7 bases had no gene match. There are 17 residues in the CDR3. Germline loops: CDR1 SGHRS, CDR2 YFSETQ. The CDR3 region has the DNA TGCGCCAGCAGCTTGGGTCCCGGGACAGGTCTGAACACTGAAGCTTTCTTT. Translated, it gives CASSLGPGTGLNTEAFF.

The gene calls are TRBV4-3 and TRBJ2-2; 11 nucleotides align to TRBD2. V shed 6 bases, J shed 0 bases, and the junction held 6 bases outside the gene matches. The CDR3 totals 17 residues. Germline V gives CDR1 LGHNA, CDR2 YSLEER. DNA for the CDR3: TGCGCCAGCAGTAGCGGGAGGGCCGACGCGAACACCGGGGAGCTGTTTTTT. It is translated as CASSSGRADANTGELFF.

This clone was recorded only once. The rearrangement uses TRBV29-1 and TRBJ2-1, with 9 positions matching TRBD1. The CDR3 runs to 14 residues. In germline, CDR1 is SQVTM, CDR2 ANQGSEA. The V and J ends lost 5 bases and 10 bases, in that order; junction bases with no gene match: 12. CDR3 protein: CSVSTGGPVYEQFF. The DNA for the CDR3 is TGCAGCGTTTCGACAGGGGGGCCTGTCTACGAGCAGTTCTTC.

The V gene is TRBV5-1, the J gene TRBJ2-7, with D tentatively TRBD1 (7 bases). Germline CDR1 reads SGHRS; CDR2 reads YFSETQ. Trimming left V 4 bases short and J 1 base short, with 18 bases between. This CDR3 has 16 amino acids. The CDR3 DNA is TGCGCCAGCAGCAACTATCAGGGGGGCCCATCCTACGAGCAGTACTTC. Translation gives CASSNYQGGPSYEQYF.

The sample holds one count of this clone. The chain joins TRBV5-6 to TRBJ1-5, with D unclear. CDR3 length equals 16 residues. Germline CDR1 is SGHDT and CDR2 is YYEEEE. Trimming left V 0 bases short and J 4 bases short, with 14 bases between. This CDR3 is CASSLGIAGGNQPQHF. CDR3 in DNA: TGTGCCAGCAGCTTGGGGATAGCGGGCGGGAATCAGCCCCAGCATTTT.

The CDR3, as DNA: TGTGCCAGCAGCCGGACAGGGCCGGGGGAGACCCAGTACTTC. Its protein product is CASSRTGPGETQYF. The chain is built from TRBV5-6 and TRBJ2-5, with 8 bases aligning to TRBD1. Per the germline V gene, CDR1 is SGHDT and CDR2 is YYEEEE. V dropped 4 bases and J dropped 5; count of bases not matched to a gene: 7. This CDR3 is 14 amino acids long.

The CDR3 DNA follows: TGTGCTAGTACCGTAGGGACAGGGGCCTATGGCTACACCTTC. It is translated as CASTVGTGAYGYTF. The genes are TRBV12-5 and TRBJ1-2, with TRBD1 identical over 10 bases. The CDR3 is 14 amino acids. Germline CDR1 is LGHNT and CDR2 is FRNRAP. V gave up 8 bases and J gave up 4 bases; unmatched junction bases: 7.

V gene TRBV9 combines with J gene TRBJ1-2; TRBD1 agrees at 9 bases. With 1 base clipped from V and 0 bases from J, the junction kept 1 base outside the gene matches. CDR3 length: 15 amino acids. From germline, CDR1 is SGDLS and CDR2 YYNGEE. The CDR3 here is CASSVTGGSNYGYTF. The CDR3 DNA follows: TGTGCCAGCAGCGTAACAGGGGGCTCTAACTATGGCTACACCTTC.

The CDR3, as DNA: TGCGCCAGCAGCCGCCAACGGGGGGAAATGGGAAAACTGTTTTTT. The encoded protein is CASSRQRGEMGKLFF. V gene TRBV4-3 combines with J gene TRBJ1-4; possible D gene TRBD1, 5 bases. This CDR3 has 15 residues. V was shortened by 4 bases and J by 10 bases, with 19 bases between the two germline ends. CDR1 is LGHNA, CDR2 YSLEER, per germline.

As to this clone: One junction end does not reproduce the germline sequence, and a read error may be involved. The chain uses TRBV18 and TRBJ1-1; D might be TRBD1 (6 bases). Germline V gene sequence: CDR1 KGHSH, CDR2 LQKENI. The CDR3 is 13 amino acids. As DNA, the CDR3 is TGTGCCAGCTCCCCACAGGGAGTCACTGAAGCTTTCTTT. This encodes CASSPQGVTEAFF.

The chain joins TRBV18 to TRBJ1-4; D unclear. The germline CDR1 and CDR2 sequences are KGHSH and LQKENI. V was clipped by 2 bases and J by 4 bases, with 11 bases between them. This CDR3 comprises 15 residues. This CDR3 is CASSPGRNRNEKLFF. CDR3 in DNA: TGTGCCAGCTCACCAGGCAGGAATCGTAATGAAAAACTGTTTTTT.

This chain links TRBV5-1 with TRBJ1-2; no definite D call. Germline-derived CDR1 and CDR2 are SGHRS and YFSETQ. Trimming took off 0 bases at V and 0 bases at J, with 6 bases between the two ends. CDR3 length: 14 residues. The CDR3 DNA sequence: TGCGCCAGCAGCTTGGCCGCGTCTAACTATGGCTACACCTTC. Protein: CASSLAASNYGYTF. The complete variable domain, with remaining parts taken from reference TRBV5-1 and TRBJ1-2, reads KAGVTQTPRYLIKTRGQQVTLSCSPISGHRSVSWYQQTPGQGLQFLFEYFSETQRNKGNFPGRFSGRQFSNSRSEMNVSTLELGDSALYLCASSLAASNYGYTFGSGTRLTVV.

The chain has TRBV2 and TRBJ2-7; TRBD2 matches 13 bases. The CDR3 totals 14 residues. The germline V gene encodes CDR1 SNHLY and CDR2 FYNNEI. Losses at the gene ends were 8 bases for V and 7 bases for J; bases not matched to a gene: 8. CDR3 nucleotide sequence: TGTGCCAGCGCTAACGGACTAGCGGGGGTGGAGCAGTACTTC. Translated: CASANGLAGVEQYF.

This rearrangement joins TRBV5-4 to TRBJ1-2; D call uncertain. The CDR3 loop spans 14 amino acids. Between the trimmed V and J ends, which lost 0 bases and 7 bases, there was a span of 13 bases. Germline V gene lookup returns CDR1 SGHNT and CDR2 YYREEE (reference sequence). The CDR3 spells CASSLDSRYFGYTF. The CDR3 nucleotides read TGTGCCAGCAGCTTGGACAGCCGATATTTTGGCTACACCTTC.

The chain links TRBV30 to TRBJ2-1, with D hard to call. In germline, CDR1 is GTSNPN, CDR2 SVGIG (reference sequence). V was clipped by 8 bases and J by 1 base, with 15 bases between them. This CDR3 is 14 amino acids long. This chain's CDR3 is CAGYKAQSYNEQFF. The CDR3 DNA is TGTGCCGGATACAAGGCACAGTCCTACAATGAGCAGTTCTTC.

The chain is built from TRBV19 and TRBJ2-2; D perhaps matches TRBD2 (6 bases). The CDR3 extends over 16 amino acids. Germline values: CDR1 LNHDA, CDR2 SQIVND (reference sequence). V was trimmed by 5 bases and J by 0 bases, leaving 13 bases between them. The DNA for the CDR3 is TGTGCCAGTAGTCCGGGAGCAGGGACGAACACCGGGGAGCTGTTTTTT. This sequence encodes CASSPGAGTNTGELFF.

This chain connects TRBV10-3 to TRBJ2-2; 7 bases fit TRBD1. The CDR3 loop spans 14 amino acids. With 5 bases clipped from V and 6 bases from J, the junction kept 6 bases outside the gene matches. Germline CDR1 reads ENHRY; CDR2 reads SYGVKD. The CDR3 here is CAISSQGGPGELFF. CDR3 bases: TGTGCCATCAGTTCTCAAGGGGGCCCCGGGGAGCTGTTTTTT.

The rearrangement uses TRBV7-2 and TRBJ1-4, with 8 positions matching TRBD1. This CDR3 is built from 13 residues. Germline V gene data show CDR1 as SGHTA and CDR2 as FQGNSA. The J segment lost 7 bases and the V segment lost 4 bases, leaving 2 bases of the junction unmatched. CDR3 nucleotide sequence: TGTGCCAGCAGCTCAGGACAGGGTGAAAAACTGTTTTTT. This encodes CASSSGQGEKLFF. Supplemented by reference TRBV7-2 and TRBJ1-4, the full variable domain reads GAGVSQSPSNKVTEKGKDVELRCDPISGHTALYWYRQSLGQGLEFLIYFQGNSAPDKSGLPSDRFSAERTGGSVSTLTIQRTQQEDSAVYLCASSSGQGEKLFFGSGTQLSVL.